This T cell receptor (beta chain) was sequenced during a study of cytomegalovirus exposure and HLA in healthy donors. Germline V gene sequence: CDR1 MNHEY, CDR2 SMNVEV (reference sequence). The V and J ends lost 4 bases and 2 bases respectively, with 15 bases between them. The CDR3 is 15 amino acids. This clone was detected once. Its cognate antigen is unknown. Study-wide results and caveats: Data from an earlier analysis indicated that most TCR beta V segments were productive either about 87% or about 30% of the time. Later work associated roughly 15,000 TCR beta sequences with HLA alleles at 0.05 false discovery rate. It was only CMV serostatus that was available as immune exposure information.

Healthy bone marrow donors supplied every sample. The study ran its PCR with 60 Vbeta and 13 Jbeta primers. TCRdb's table, derived via immunoSEQ multiplex PCR, lists solely in-frame clones and lacks some. Found here are over 200,000 clones, almost 70% of them singletons; the top ten hold about 2.5%. The material sequenced was PBMCs. The source of this sequence is a man in his forties or fifties in good health and CMV-seropositive. The chain links TRBV27 to TRBJ2-7; D is perhaps TRBD2 (6 bases). This CDR3 is CASSSKRALTYEQYF. The DNA of the CDR3 is TGTGCCAGCAGTTCGAAGCGGGCCTTGACCTACGAGCAGTACTTC.